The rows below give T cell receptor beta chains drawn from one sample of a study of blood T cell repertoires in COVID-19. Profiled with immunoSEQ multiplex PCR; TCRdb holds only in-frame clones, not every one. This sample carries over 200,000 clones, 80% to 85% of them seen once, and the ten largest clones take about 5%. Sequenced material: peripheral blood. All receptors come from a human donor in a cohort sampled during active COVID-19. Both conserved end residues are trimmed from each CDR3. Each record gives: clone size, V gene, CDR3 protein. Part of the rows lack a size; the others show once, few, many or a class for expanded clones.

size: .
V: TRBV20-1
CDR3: SAPYVAEAF

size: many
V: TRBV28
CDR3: ASVADLSYNEQF

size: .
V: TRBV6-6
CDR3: ASGGGNYEQY

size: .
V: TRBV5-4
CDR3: ASSPGTGNTGELF

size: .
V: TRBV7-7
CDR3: ASSLGAGLAGVETQY

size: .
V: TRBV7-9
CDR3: ASSLVSGTGAEKLF

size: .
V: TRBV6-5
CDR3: ASSPSSVGSYEQY

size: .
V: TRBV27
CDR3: ASSPVGTAGSYEQY

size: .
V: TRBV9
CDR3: ASSDFRRDGYT

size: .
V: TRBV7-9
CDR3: ASSGTGRKAF